The 4 T cell receptor beta chains presented below share a single source sample, sequenced in a study of regulatory T cells in long-lasting Graves disease. Arm-PCR with iRepertoire HTBI primers amplified the CDR3 regions for these TCR beta libraries. Via MiXCR, TCRdb re-called the multiplex PCR reads, giving one row per CDR3 protein. Among roughly 560,000 distinct CDR3 sequences listed, more than 10% were seen once. Sample time point: newly diagnosed GD, antithyroid drugs for less than 3 months. Researchers made the TCR library from RNA that was extracted from PBMCs. These same records also appear under a second study, on T cells in Graves' hyperthyroidism and ophthalmopathy.

The starting material was peripheral blood mononuclear cells (PBMCs), obtained at new diagnosis, from a patient treated with antithyroid drugs. The origin of the receptors is a woman in her thirties with Graves disease.

Of note for this clonotype: An end of the junction does not agree with germline; a read error may underlie this. The CDR3 spells CASSVAPSYNGQFF. In nucleotides, the CDR3 is TGTGCCAGCAGCGTAGCTCCGTCCTACAATGGGCAGTTCTTC. V gene TRBV9 combines with J gene TRBJ2-1; D ambiguous. The CDR3 spans 14 residues. CDR1 is SGDLS and CDR2 is YYNGEE in the germline V gene.

This clonotype was counted only a few times. The chain joins TRBV5-1 to TRBJ1-2; 11 bases line up with TRBD1. Germline-derived CDR1 and CDR2 are SGHRS and YFSETQ. CDR3 length: 15 amino acids. The V segment lost 0 bases and the J segment 8 bases; nucleotides outside the gene matches: 6. CDR3 bases: TGCGCCAGCAGCTTGGAGGGGACAGGGGGTCAAGGCTACACCTTC. This encodes CASSLEGTGGQGYTF.

This clonotype was counted between two and nine times. Its ends do not fully match the called genes, so a read error is possible. V and J are TRBV12-3 or TRBV12-4 and TRBJ1-4; tentative D call: TRBD1 (6 bases). The CDR3 is 15 amino acids. The CDR3 loop is CASSLKGVLGEKPFF. Here the CDR3 DNA reads TGTGCCAGCAGTTTAAAGGGGGTCCTTGGTGAAAAACCGTTTTTT.

This clonotype was picked up many times. This sequence joins TRBV19 and TRBJ2-5, with D possibly matching TRBD2 (6 bases). V lost 2 bases and J lost 5, with 12 bases in between. CDR1 and CDR2 (germline): LNHDA, SQIVND (reference sequence). The CDR3 runs to 14 residues. CDR3 sequence reads: CASSITGDGETQYF. CDR3 nucleotide sequence: TGTGCCAGTAGTATAACGGGGGATGGTGAGACCCAGTACTTC. The full variable domain, with the rest looked up from reference TRBV19 and TRBJ2-5, is DGGITQSPKYLFRKEGQNVTLSCEQNLNHDAMYWYRQDPGQGLRLIYYSQIVNDFQKGDIAEGYSVSREKKESFPLTVTSAQKNPTAFYLCASSITGDGETQYFGPGTRLLVL.